This T cell receptor beta chain was identified during a study of T cell changes during pregnancy in multiple sclerosis. Clones were sequenced by immunoSEQ multiplex PCR, and TCRdb holds only the in-frame ones, with some missing. The data show 70,000 or so clones, over 80% seen once. V was clipped by 7 bases and J by 6 bases, with 13 bases between them. Germline lookup yields CDR1 LNHDA and CDR2 SQIVND (reference sequence). This CDR3 region has 13 residues. Sample: peripheral blood, taken in the third trimester of pregnancy. The rearrangement links TRBV19 to TRBJ2-4; D uncertain. The TCR sequence derives from a female donor in good health, enrolled as a control in a pregnancy study. The CDR3 protein is CASTTAAANIQYF. The CDR3 DNA sequence: TGTGCCAGTACCACGGCCGCGGCAAACATTCAGTACTTC.